A selection of T cell receptor beta chains follows, all from one sample in a study of shared clonotypes between healthy human individuals. Here immunoSEQ multiplex PCR was the method, and the copy in TCRdb shows in-frame clones only, minus some. In the table there are 2 million to 2.5 million clones, about nine tenths of which are singletons. Material: naive CD4+ T cells from PBMCs. The receptor source for this set is a man aged 18 to 35 in good health. Some clones in this sample may be carry-over from other donors' samples. Both conserved end residues are part of each CDR3. D genes are given only for firm matches. Clone sizes are given selectively: once, few, many, or a class where the clone is expanded.

size	V	D	J	CDR3	DNA
-	TRBV28	-	TRBJ1-3	CASSSSWGNSGNTIYF	TGTGCCAGCAGCAGTTCATGGGGAAACTCTGGAAACACCATATATTTT
once	TRBV7-2	-	TRBJ2-1	CASSLVGNEQFF	TGTGCCAGCAGCTTAGTGGGGAATGAGCAGTTCTTC
-	TRBV25-1	-	TRBJ2-3	CASSALGWDPSTDTQYF	TGTGCCAGCAGTGCATTGGGGTGGGACCCGTCCACAGATACGCAGTATTTT
-	TRBV28	-	TRBJ2-5	CASSLRGSRETQYF	TGTGCCAGCAGTTTGAGGGGGAGTAGAGAGACCCAGTACTTC
-	TRBV28	-	TRBJ2-1	CASSLSAGITNEQFF	TGTGCCAGCAGTTTATCAGCAGGGATCACCAATGAGCAGTTCTTC
-	TRBV11-2	-	TRBJ2-1	CASSLDSPWDSYNEQFF	TGTGCCAGCAGCTTAGATAGCCCGTGGGACTCCTACAATGAGCAGTTCTTC
-	TRBV19	TRBD1	TRBJ2-7	CASSTWDSPTYEQYF	TGTGCCAGTAGTACCTGGGACAGCCCTACCTACGAGCAGTACTTC
-	TRBV6-4	TRBD2	TRBJ2-3	CASSDSISGGADTQYF	TGTGCCAGCAGTGACTCGATATCTGGGGGGGCAGATACGCAGTATTTT
-	TRBV5-1	-	TRBJ2-2	CASSFLSGFTGELFF	TGCGCCAGCAGCTTTTTATCCGGGTTCACCGGGGAGCTGTTTTTT
-	TRBV7-9	TRBD1	TRBJ1-5	CASSPGQGAGQPQHF	TGTGCCAGCAGCCCGGGACAGGGGGCGGGTCAGCCCCAGCATTTT
-	TRBV28	-	TRBJ2-7	CASSIRRRDGLYEQYF	TGTGCCAGCAGCATAAGGAGGAGGGACGGATTATACGAGCAGTACTTC
-	TRBV5-5	-	TRBJ1-1	CASTTFSGTEAFF	TGTGCCAGCACAACCTTTTCGGGGACTGAAGCTTTCTTT
-	TRBV6-1	-	TRBJ2-1	CASSFSGTYNEQFF	TGTGCCAGCAGTTTCTCAGGGACCTACAATGAGCAGTTCTTC
-	TRBV5-1	-	TRBJ2-3	CASSSSSTDTQYF	TGCGCCAGCAGCTCCTCTAGCACAGATACGCAGTATTTT
-	TRBV13	-	TRBJ1-2	CASSLKGRTYGYTF	TGTGCCAGCAGCTTAAAAGGACGGACCTATGGCTACACCTTC
-	TRBV11-3	TRBD1	TRBJ1-1	CASSPTGGDTEAFF	TGTGCCAGCAGCCCCACAGGGGGAGACACTGAAGCTTTCTTT
-	TRBV28	-	TRBJ2-3	CASSLLGPGTDTQYF	TGTGCCAGCAGTTTATTGGGTCCGGGCACAGATACGCAGTATTTT
once	TRBV7-8	TRBD2	TRBJ2-2	CASSSRDYNRELFF	TGTGCCAGCAGCTCCCGGGACTACAACCGGGAGCTGTTTTTT
once	TRBV7-3	-	TRBJ2-2	CASSPSQGGGELFF	TGTGCCAGCAGCCCGAGTCAGGGAGGCGGGGAGCTGTTTTTT
-	TRBV6-1	-	TRBJ2-3	CAWRDSSTDTQYF	TGTGCTTGGAGGGACTCAAGCACAGATACGCAGTATTTT
-	TRBV2	TRBD1	TRBJ2-5	CASSRTGMGETQYF	TGTGCCAGCAGTAGGACAGGGATGGGGGAGACCCAGTACTTC
-	TRBV5-1	TRBD1	TRBJ1-2	CASSSLGTGQIYGYTF	TGCGCCAGCAGCTCCCTGGGGACAGGACAGATCTATGGCTACACCTTC
-	TRBV5-4	TRBD2	TRBJ2-7	CASSFGGTSGTNEQYF	TGTGCCAGCAGCTTCGGTGGGACTAGCGGGACCAACGAGCAGTACTTC
-	TRBV18	-	TRBJ2-1	CASSPEGGRDEFF	TGTGCCAGCTCACCTGAGGGGGGGCGGGACGAGTTCTTC
-	TRBV5-8	-	TRBJ1-1	CASSLGGRVTEAFF	TGTGCCAGCAGCTTGGGGGGGAGGGTCACTGAAGCTTTCTTT
once	TRBV28	TRBD1	TRBJ1-2	CASRNLTGGYGYTF	TGTGCCAGCAGAAACCTGACAGGGGGATATGGCTACACCTTC
-	TRBV10-3	-	TRBJ1-5	CATRSREVGNQPQHF	TGTGCCACCCGCTCCAGGGAGGTCGGCAATCAGCCCCAGCATTTT
-	TRBV7-9	TRBD1	TRBJ1-2	CASSSTGIEGYTF	TGTGCCAGCAGCTCGACAGGGATCGAAGGCTACACCTTC
-	TRBV11-2	-	TRBJ2-7	CASSNQGYEQYF	TGTGCCAGCAGCAACCAGGGTTACGAGCAGTACTTC
-	TRBV11-3	TRBD1	TRBJ2-3	CASSLRQGTDTQYF	TGTGCCAGCAGCTTAAGACAGGGGACAGATACGCAGTATTTT
-	TRBV7-2	TRBD1	TRBJ2-3	CASSRETGVEADTQYF	TGTGCCAGCAGCCGAGAGACAGGGGTGGAGGCAGATACGCAGTATTTT
-	TRBV5-1	-	TRBJ2-3	CASSWSGSTDTQYF	TGCGCCAGCAGTTGGAGCGGGAGCACAGATACGCAGTATTTT
-	TRBV9	-	TRBJ2-3	CASSAPPGRPPEGDTQYF	TGTGCCAGCAGCGCCCCCCCAGGGCGGCCCCCCGAAGGAGATACGCAGTATTTT
-	TRBV7-3	TRBD1	TRBJ2-3	CASGRDRWADTQYF	TGTGCCAGCGGTCGGGACAGGTGGGCAGATACGCAGTATTTT
-	TRBV2	-	TRBJ1-1	CASSEDRRTEAFF	TGTGCCAGCAGTGAAGACCGACGCACTGAAGCTTTCTTT
-	TRBV27	-	TRBJ1-2	CASIVLSNYGYTF	TGTGCCAGCATAGTGCTGAGTAACTATGGCTACACCTTC
once	TRBV28	TRBD2	TRBJ2-3	CASSRTSGRAGRTDTQYF	TGTGCCAGCAGCCGGACTAGCGGGAGGGCCGGTCGGACAGATACGCAGTATTTT
-	TRBV6-6	-	TRBJ2-2	CASSYGRQRNTGELFF	TGTGCCAGCAGTTACGGGAGGCAGAGGAACACCGGGGAGCTGTTTTTT
-	TRBV6-5	TRBD1	TRBJ2-2	CASSGQGAATGELFF	TGTGCCAGCTCCGGGCAGGGGGCAGCGACCGGGGAGCTGTTTTTT
-	TRBV5-5	TRBD1	TRBJ1-1	CASSVGQVYRTEAFF	TGTGCCAGCAGCGTGGGACAGGTATATCGCACTGAAGCTTTCTTT
-	TRBV9	TRBD2	TRBJ2-1	CASSVSPAGRERGEQFF	TGTGCCAGCAGCGTAAGTCCGGCGGGGCGGGAGCGCGGTGAGCAGTTCTTC
few	TRBV5-1	-	TRBJ1-1	CASSPLGISGDTEAFF	TGCGCCAGCAGCCCTCTAGGCATTTCCGGCGACACTGAAGCTTTCTTT
-	TRBV19	-	TRBJ1-5	CASSLGSYSNQPQHF	TGTGCCAGTAGTCTCGGGTCTTATAGCAATCAGCCCCAGCATTTT
-	TRBV7-9	-	TRBJ1-1	CASSHPRAEAFF	TGTGCCAGCAGCCACCCACGGGCTGAAGCTTTCTTT
-	TRBV6-5	-	TRBJ2-3	CASSYKDSTDTQYF	TGTGCCAGCAGTTACAAGGACAGCACAGATACGCAGTATTTT
-	TRBV30	TRBD2	TRBJ2-3	CACKAGLAVTQYF	TGTGCCTGCAAAGCAGGTCTAGCGGTAACGCAGTATTTT
-	TRBV2	-	TRBJ2-7	CASRHIGGQQTYYEQYF	TGTGCCAGCAGACACATCGGGGGGCAGCAAACATACTACGAGCAGTACTTC
-	TRBV7-6	-	TRBJ1-3	CASSLGSVSSGNTIYF	TGTGCCAGCAGCTTAGGGTCTGTGAGCTCTGGAAACACCATATATTTT
-	TRBV25-1	-	TRBJ2-7	CASSGLYEQYF	TGTGCCAGCAGTGGACTATACGAGCAGTACTTC
-	TRBV7-2	TRBD1	TRBJ2-7	CASTLQGSSYEQYF	TGTGCCAGCACCCTACAGGGGAGCTCCTACGAGCAGTACTTC
-	TRBV11-1	TRBD2	TRBJ2-3	CASSFQLAGATDTQYF	TGTGCCAGCAGCTTTCAACTAGCGGGAGCGACAGATACGCAGTATTTT
-	TRBV2	-	TRBJ2-1	CASKTDRDWNEQFF	TGTGCCAGCAAAACGGACCGAGACTGGAATGAGCAGTTCTTC
-	TRBV7-3	TRBD1	TRBJ1-1	CASSPAYRGSPNTEAFF	TGTGCCAGCAGCCCCGCATACAGGGGGTCGCCCAACACTGAAGCTTTCTTT
-	TRBV10-3	-	TRBJ2-2	CAISTGGELFF	TGTGCCATCAGCACGGGGGGGGAGCTGTTTTTT
-	TRBV5-8	TRBD1	TRBJ1-5	CASTPGQGTAQPQHF	TGTGCCAGTACCCCGGGACAGGGGACCGCTCAGCCCCAGCATTTT
-	TRBV5-1	-	TRBJ1-1	CASSLVGRGRAEAFF	TGCGCCAGCAGCTTGGTTGGCAGGGGAAGGGCTGAAGCTTTCTTT
-	TRBV19	-	TRBJ1-5	CASSIGGSQPQHF	TGTGCCAGTAGTATTGGGGGCAGTCAGCCCCAGCATTTT
-	TRBV7-9	TRBD1	TRBJ1-4	CASSLQGASANEKLFF	TGTGCCAGCAGCTTACAGGGGGCGTCCGCCAATGAAAAACTGTTTTTT
-	TRBV29-1	-	TRBJ1-2	CSVEVNMGYTF	TGCAGCGTTGAGGTGAACATGGGCTACACCTTC
-	TRBV16	TRBD1	TRBJ1-5	CASSRTGNQPQHF	TGTGCCAGCAGCCGGACAGGGAATCAGCCCCAGCATTTT